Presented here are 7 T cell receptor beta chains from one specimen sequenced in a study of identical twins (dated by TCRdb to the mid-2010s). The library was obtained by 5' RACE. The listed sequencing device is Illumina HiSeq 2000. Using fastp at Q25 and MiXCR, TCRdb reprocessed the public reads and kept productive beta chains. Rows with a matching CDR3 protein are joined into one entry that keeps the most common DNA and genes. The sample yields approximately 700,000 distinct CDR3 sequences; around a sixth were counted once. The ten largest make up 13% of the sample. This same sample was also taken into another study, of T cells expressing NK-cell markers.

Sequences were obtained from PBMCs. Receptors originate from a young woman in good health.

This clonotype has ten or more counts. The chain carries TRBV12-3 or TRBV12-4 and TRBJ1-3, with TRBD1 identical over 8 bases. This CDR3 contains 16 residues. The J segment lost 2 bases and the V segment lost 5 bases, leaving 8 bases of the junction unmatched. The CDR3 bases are TGTGCCAGCAGTGGGGAGGACAGGGACCCTGGAAACACCATATATTTT. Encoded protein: CASSGEDRDPGNTIYF.

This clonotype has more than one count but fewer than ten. The CDR3 DNA sequence: TGTGCCTGGAAGGGTGACGGCTACGAGCAGTACTTC. Amino acid sequence: CAWKGDGYEQYF. The V gene is TRBV30, the J gene TRBJ2-7, with D hard to call. The CDR3 extends over 12 amino acids. Trimming pared 4 bases from V and 3 bases from J, leaving 10 bases between. Germline assignment: CDR1 GTSNPN and CDR2 SVGIG (reference sequence).

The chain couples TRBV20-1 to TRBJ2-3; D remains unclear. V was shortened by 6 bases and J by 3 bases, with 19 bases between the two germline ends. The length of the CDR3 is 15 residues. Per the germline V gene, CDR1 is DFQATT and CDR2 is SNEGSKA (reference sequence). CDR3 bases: TGCAGTGCCGTCCCCATTTCCGGCCGAACAGATACGCAGTATTTT. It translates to CSAVPISGRTDTQYF.

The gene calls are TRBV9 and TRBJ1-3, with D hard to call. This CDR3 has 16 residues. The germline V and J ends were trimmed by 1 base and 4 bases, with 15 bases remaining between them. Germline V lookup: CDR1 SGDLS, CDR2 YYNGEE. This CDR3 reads CASSVHQQPAGNTIYF. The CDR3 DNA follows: TGTGCCAGCAGCGTACACCAACAACCGGCGGGAAACACCATATATTTT.

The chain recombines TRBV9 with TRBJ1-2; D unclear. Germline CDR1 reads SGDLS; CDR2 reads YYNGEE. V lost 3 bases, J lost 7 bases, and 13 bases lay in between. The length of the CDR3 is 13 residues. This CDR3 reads CASSAGRVLGYTF. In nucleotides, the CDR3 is TGTGCCAGCAGCGCGGGAAGGGTGCTTGGCTACACCTTC. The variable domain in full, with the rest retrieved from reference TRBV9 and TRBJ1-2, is DSGVTQTPKHLITATGQRVTLRCSPRSGDLSVYWYQQSLDQGLQFLIQYYNGEERAKGNILERFSAQQFPDLHSELNLSSLELGDSALYFCASSAGRVLGYTFGSGTRLTVV.

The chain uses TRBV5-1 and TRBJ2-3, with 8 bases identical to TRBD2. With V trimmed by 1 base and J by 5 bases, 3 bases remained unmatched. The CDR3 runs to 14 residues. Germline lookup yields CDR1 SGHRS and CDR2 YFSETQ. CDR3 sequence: CASSLPGGQDTQYF. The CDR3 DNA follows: TGCGCCAGCAGCTTGCCGGGGGGGCAAGATACGCAGTATTTT.

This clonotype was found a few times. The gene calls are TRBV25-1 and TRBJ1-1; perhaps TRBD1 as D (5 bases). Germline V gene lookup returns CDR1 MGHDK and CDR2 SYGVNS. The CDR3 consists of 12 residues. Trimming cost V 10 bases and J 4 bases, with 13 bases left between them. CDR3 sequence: CATRDGLTEAFF. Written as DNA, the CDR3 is TGTGCCACCAGGGACGGCCTCACTGAAGCTTTCTTT.